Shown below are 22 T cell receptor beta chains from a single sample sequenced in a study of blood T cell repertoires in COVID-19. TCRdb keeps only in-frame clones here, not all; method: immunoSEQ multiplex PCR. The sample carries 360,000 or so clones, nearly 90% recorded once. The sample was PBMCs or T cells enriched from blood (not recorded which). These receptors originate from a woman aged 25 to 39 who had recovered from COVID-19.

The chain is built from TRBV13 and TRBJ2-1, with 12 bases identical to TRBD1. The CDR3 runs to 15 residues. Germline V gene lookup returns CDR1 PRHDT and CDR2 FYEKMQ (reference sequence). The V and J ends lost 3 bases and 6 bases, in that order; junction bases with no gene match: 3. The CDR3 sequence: CASSFRDRGRNEQFF. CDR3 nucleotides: TGTGCCAGCAGCTTCCGGGACAGGGGGCGCAATGAGCAGTTCTTC.

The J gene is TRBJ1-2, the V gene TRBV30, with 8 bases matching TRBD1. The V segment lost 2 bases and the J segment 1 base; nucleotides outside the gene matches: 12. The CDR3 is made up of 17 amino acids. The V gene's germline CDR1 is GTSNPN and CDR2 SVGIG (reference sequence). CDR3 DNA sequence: TGTGCCTGGAGTCTAGTAAGTGGGACAGGCCTTAACTATGGCTACACCTTC. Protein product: CAWSLVSGTGLNYGYTF.

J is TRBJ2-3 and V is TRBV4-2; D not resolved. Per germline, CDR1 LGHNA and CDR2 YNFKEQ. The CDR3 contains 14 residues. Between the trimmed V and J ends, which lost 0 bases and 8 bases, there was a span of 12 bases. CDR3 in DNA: TGTGCCAGCAGCCAAGATCCCAGTTTATCTACGCAGTATTTT. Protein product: CASSQDPSLSTQYF.

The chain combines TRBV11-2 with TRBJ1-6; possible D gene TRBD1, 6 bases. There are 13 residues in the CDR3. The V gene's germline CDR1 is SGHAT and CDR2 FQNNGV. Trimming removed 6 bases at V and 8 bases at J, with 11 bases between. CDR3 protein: CASSYTGYSPLHF. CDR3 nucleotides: TGTGCCAGCAGTTATACAGGGTATTCACCCCTCCACTTT.

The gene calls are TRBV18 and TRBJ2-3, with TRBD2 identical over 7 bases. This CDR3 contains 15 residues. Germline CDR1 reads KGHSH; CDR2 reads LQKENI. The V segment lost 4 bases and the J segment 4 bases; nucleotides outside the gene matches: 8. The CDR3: CASSLGGSLADTQYF. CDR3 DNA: TGTGCCAGCTCACTTGGCGGGAGTCTCGCAGATACGCAGTATTTT.

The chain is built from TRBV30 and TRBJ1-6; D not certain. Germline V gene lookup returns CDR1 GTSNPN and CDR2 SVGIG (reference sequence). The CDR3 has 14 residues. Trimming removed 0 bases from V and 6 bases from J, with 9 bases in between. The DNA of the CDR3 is TGTGCCTGGAGTGTCGGGGTCGGTAATTCACCCCTCCACTTT. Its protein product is CAWSVGVGNSPLHF.

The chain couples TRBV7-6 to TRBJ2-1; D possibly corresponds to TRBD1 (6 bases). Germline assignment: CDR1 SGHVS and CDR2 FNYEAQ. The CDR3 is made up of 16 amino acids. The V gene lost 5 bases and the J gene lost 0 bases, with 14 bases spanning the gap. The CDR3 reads CASSLTGRSSYNEQFF. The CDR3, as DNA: TGTGCCAGCAGCCTGACAGGACGAAGCTCCTACAATGAGCAGTTCTTC. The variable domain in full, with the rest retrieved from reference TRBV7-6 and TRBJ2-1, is GAGVSQSPRYKVTKRGQDVALRCDPISGHVSLYWYRQALGQGPEFLTYFNYEAQQDKSGLPNDRFSAERPEGSISTLTIQRTEQRDSAMYRCASSLTGRSSYNEQFFGPGTRLTVL.

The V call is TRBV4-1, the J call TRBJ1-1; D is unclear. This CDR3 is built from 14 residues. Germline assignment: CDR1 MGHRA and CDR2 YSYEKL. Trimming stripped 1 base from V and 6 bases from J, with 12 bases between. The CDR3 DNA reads TGCGCCAGCAGCCAAGTGGCGGGCGATTCTGAAGCTTTCTTT. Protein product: CASSQVAGDSEAFF.

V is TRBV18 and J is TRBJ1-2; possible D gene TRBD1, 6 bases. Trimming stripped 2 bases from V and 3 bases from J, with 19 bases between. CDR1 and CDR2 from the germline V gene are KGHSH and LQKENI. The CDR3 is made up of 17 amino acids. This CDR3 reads CASSPFTGSNAHYGYTF. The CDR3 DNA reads TGTGCCAGCTCACCATTTACAGGGTCCAATGCCCACTATGGCTACACCTTC.

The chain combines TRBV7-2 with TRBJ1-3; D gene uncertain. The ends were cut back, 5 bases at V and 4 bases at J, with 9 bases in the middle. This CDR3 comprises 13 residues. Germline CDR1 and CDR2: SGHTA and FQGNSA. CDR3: CASSQVWGNTIYF. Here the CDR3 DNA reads TGTGCCAGCAGCCAGGTGTGGGGAAACACCATATATTTT.

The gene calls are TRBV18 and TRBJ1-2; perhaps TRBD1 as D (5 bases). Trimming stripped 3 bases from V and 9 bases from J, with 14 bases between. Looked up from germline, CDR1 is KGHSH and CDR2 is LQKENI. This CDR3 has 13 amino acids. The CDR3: CASSPRGGESYTF. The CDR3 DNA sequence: TGTGCCAGCTCACCTCGGGGGGGGGAGAGCTACACCTTC.

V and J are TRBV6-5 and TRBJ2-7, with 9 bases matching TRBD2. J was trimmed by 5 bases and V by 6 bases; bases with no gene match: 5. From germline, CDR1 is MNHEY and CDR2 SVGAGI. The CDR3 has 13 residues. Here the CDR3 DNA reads TGTGCCAGCAGGGCGGGAGGGGCTCACGAGCAGTACTTC. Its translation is CASRAGGAHEQYF.

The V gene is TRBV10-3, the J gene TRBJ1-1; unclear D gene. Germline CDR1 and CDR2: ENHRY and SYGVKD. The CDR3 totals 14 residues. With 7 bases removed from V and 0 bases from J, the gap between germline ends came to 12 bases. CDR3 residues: CAIKAAGMNTEAFF. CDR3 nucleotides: TGTGCCATCAAGGCAGCCGGGATGAACACTGAAGCTTTCTTT.

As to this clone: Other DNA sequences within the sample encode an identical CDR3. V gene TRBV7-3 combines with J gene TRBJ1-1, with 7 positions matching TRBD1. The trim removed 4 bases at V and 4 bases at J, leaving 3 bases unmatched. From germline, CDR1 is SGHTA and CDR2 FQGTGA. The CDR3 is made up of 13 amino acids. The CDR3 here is CASSSQGGTEAFF. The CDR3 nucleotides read TGTGCCAGCAGCTCTCAGGGGGGCACTGAAGCTTTCTTT.

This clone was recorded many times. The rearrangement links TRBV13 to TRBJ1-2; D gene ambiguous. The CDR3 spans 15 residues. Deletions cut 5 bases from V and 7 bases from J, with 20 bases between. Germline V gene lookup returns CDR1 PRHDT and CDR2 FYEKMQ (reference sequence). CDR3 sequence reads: CASSHRGVIEGGYTF. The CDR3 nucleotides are TGTGCCAGCAGCCACCGGGGTGTCATTGAGGGTGGCTACACCTTC. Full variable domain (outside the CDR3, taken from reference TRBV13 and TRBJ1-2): AAGVIQSPRHLIKEKRETATLKCYPIPRHDTVYWYQQGPGQDPQFLISFYEKMQSDKGSIPDRFSAQQFSDYHSELNMSSLELGDSALYFCASSHRGVIEGGYTFGSGTRLTVV.

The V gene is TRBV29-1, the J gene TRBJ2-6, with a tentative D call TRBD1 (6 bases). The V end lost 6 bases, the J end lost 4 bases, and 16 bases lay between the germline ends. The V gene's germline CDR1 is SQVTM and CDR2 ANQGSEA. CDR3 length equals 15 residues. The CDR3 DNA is TGCAGCGTCTACACCGGGACATCCGGGGCCAACGTCCTGACTTTC. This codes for CSVYTGTSGANVLTF. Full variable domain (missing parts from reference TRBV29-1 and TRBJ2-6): SAVISQKPSRDICQRGTSLTIQCQVDSQVTMMFWYRQQPGQSLTLIATANQGSEATYESGFVIDKFPISRPNLTFSTLTVSNMSPEDSSIYLCSVYTGTSGANVLTFGAGSRLTVL.

CDR3 loop: CASKPGQGTWSQGSEQYF. CDR3 nucleotides: TGTGCCAGCAAGCCGGGACAGGGGACTTGGTCTCAGGGGAGCGAGCAGTACTTC. The chain combines TRBV2 with TRBJ2-7; 10 positions match TRBD1. CDR1 and CDR2 (germline): SNHLY, FYNNEI. The CDR3 consists of 18 residues. The V and J ends lost 7 bases and 6 bases, in that order; junction bases with no gene match: 21.

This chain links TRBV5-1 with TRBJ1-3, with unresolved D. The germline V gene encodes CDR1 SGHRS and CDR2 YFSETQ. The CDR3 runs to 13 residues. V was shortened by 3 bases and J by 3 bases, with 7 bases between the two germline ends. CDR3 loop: CASSSGGGNTIYF. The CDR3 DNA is TGCGCCAGCAGCTCAGGAGGTGGAAACACCATATATTTT.

The CDR3 bases are TGCAGTGCTAGTTTGGACAGTTCCTACGAGCAGTACTTC. Translation: CSASLDSSYEQYF. The chain couples TRBV20-1 to TRBJ2-7, with a possible D match to TRBD1 (6 bases). Trimming removed 3 bases from V and 1 base from J, with 10 bases in between. The CDR3 loop spans 13 amino acids. Per germline, CDR1 DFQATT and CDR2 SNEGSKA (reference sequence).

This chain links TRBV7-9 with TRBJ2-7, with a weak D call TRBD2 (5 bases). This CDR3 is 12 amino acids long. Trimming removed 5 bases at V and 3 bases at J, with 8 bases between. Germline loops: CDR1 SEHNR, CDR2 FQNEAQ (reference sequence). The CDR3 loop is CASSQRDYEQYF. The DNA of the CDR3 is TGTGCCAGCAGCCAACGGGACTACGAGCAGTACTTC.

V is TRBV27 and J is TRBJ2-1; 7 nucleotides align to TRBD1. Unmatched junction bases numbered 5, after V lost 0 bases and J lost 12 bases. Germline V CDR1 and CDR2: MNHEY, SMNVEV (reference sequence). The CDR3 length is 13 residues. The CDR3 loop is CASSLSTGARQFF. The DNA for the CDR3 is TGTGCCAGCAGTTTATCAACAGGGGCAAGGCAGTTCTTC.

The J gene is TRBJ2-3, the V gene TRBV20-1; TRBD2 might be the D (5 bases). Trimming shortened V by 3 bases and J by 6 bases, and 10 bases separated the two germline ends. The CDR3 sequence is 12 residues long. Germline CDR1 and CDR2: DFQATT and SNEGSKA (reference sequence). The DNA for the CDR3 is TGCAGTGCTAGTCCCCCGGGGGATACGCAGTATTTT. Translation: CSASPPGDTQYF.